This entry lists 7 T cell receptor beta chains sequenced from one sample in a study of cytomegalovirus exposure and HLA in healthy donors. Method: immunoSEQ multiplex PCR; TCRdb's copy keeps in-frame clones and lacks some. The sample lists roughly 150,000 clones, 85% to 90% occurring once. The sample consisted of PBMCs. Receptors originate from a woman under 30 in good health and CMV-seropositive.

This clone was seen many times. This sample also contains other DNA sequences that code for the same CDR3. This chain joins TRBV28 and TRBJ2-6; a possible D gene is TRBD1 (6 bases). Per germline, CDR1 MDHEN and CDR2 SYDVKM. The CDR3 has 15 amino acids. V lost 6 bases to trimming and J lost 2 bases, with 11 bases between them. In DNA, the CDR3 is TGTGCCAGCAGCCGAACAGGGCCTGGGGCCAACGTCCTGACTTTC. It yields the protein CASSRTGPGANVLTF.

As regards this clone: A junction boundary mismatches the germline segment, possibly from a read error. This chain connects TRBV7-7 to TRBJ2-1, with 9 positions matching TRBD2. This CDR3 has 16 residues. Germline V gene data show CDR1 as SSHAT and CDR2 as FNYEAQ (reference sequence). DNA for the CDR3: TGTGCTAGCAGCTTAGGAGTCGGCGGGAGGGCCAGTGAGCAGTTCTTC. Translating gives CASSLGVGGRASEQFF.

V and J are TRBV2 and TRBJ2-2, with TRBD1 matching over 8 bases. This CDR3 comprises 16 residues. Unmatched junction bases numbered 11, after V lost 11 bases and J lost 0 bases. The V gene's germline CDR1 is SNHLY and CDR2 FYNNEI. The CDR3 region has the DNA TGTGCCGGGACAGGTTCCGCTTTGACGAACACCGGGGAGCTGTTTTTT. Translation gives CAGTGSALTNTGELFF.

The chain combines TRBV11-2 with TRBJ1-1, with 7 bases aligning to TRBD1. This CDR3 spans 14 amino acids. Losses at the gene ends were 6 bases for V and 11 bases for J; bases not matched to a gene: 15. CDR1 SGHAT and CDR2 FQNNGV come from the germline V gene. CDR3 protein: CASSSLRTGRGAFF. CDR3 DNA: TGTGCCAGCAGTTCACTTAGGACAGGCCGCGGGGCTTTCTTT.

This chain links TRBV18 with TRBJ2-3; 8 bases are shared with TRBD2. With V trimmed by 6 bases and J by 2 bases, 7 bases remained unmatched. The CDR3 contains 15 residues. Per the germline V gene, CDR1 is KGHSH and CDR2 is LQKENI. CDR3 sequence reads: CASSPTSGPTDTQYF. The DNA of the CDR3 is TGTGCCAGCTCCCCTACTAGCGGACCCACAGATACGCAGTATTTT.

The chain joins TRBV18 to TRBJ2-6; tentative D call: TRBD2 (5 bases). Germline V gene sequence: CDR1 KGHSH, CDR2 LQKENI. V was shortened by 2 bases and J by 2 bases, with 7 bases between the two germline ends. The CDR3 sequence is 15 residues long. CDR3 amino acids: CASSPSGTGANVLTF. CDR3 coding DNA: TGTGCCAGCTCACCATCGGGAACTGGGGCCAACGTCCTGACTTTC.

V and J are TRBV6-5 and TRBJ2-2; D not resolved. Germline V CDR1 and CDR2: MNHEY, SVGAGI. The CDR3 is made up of 15 amino acids. V dropped 5 bases and J dropped 4 bases, with 14 bases sitting between them. DNA for the CDR3: TGTGCCAGCAGTATAAAGCGCCCAGTCACCGGGGAGCTGTTTTTT. Encoded protein: CASSIKRPVTGELFF.